Listed below are T cell receptor beta chains from one sample, sequenced in a study of T cells expressing NK-cell markers. TCRdb reprocessed the 5' RACE reads and keeps a single row for each CDR3 protein, giving no DNA. The sample has a few hundred thousand distinct CDR3 sequences, and its top ten clones hold roughly 0.4%. Sequenced material: blood T cells: a sorted CD56 or NKG2C T cell subset, CD4+ or CD8+ T cells, or bulk PBMC T cells (not recorded which). Receptors originate from a man aged 18 to 30 in good health. CDR3s include the opening cysteine and the closing phenylalanine or tryptophan. Each record gives: J gene, V gene, CDR3 protein.

>TRBJ2-5|TRBV20-1
CSARGGLAGELRETQYF
>TRBJ2-5|TRBV10-3
CAISEKGETQYF
>TRBJ1-5|TRBV6-5
CASRQTVGYQPQHF
>TRBJ2-1|TRBV7-2
CASSLAGTANGNEQFF
>TRBJ2-2|TRBV5-1
CASSLGLAGANTGELFF
>TRBJ1-6|TRBV5-4
CASSLDRQTFSPLHF
>TRBJ2-5|TRBV5-1
CASSPRGREETQYF
>TRBJ2-7|TRBV12-3/TRBV12-4
CASSFNIREQYF
>TRBJ2-3|TRBV6-5
CASSYSKLRTSPSTDTQYF
>TRBJ1-4|TRBV4-1
CASSQPYEKLFF
>TRBJ1-2|TRBV6-1
CASSEALVLASYGYTF
>TRBJ2-6|TRBV12-3/TRBV12-4
CASSPRGGGASGANVLTF
>TRBJ2-1|TRBV12-3/TRBV12-4
CASSLALGGKTFF
>TRBJ2-2|TRBV4-3
CASSQTLAGDGELFF
>TRBJ2-1|TRBV4-2
CASSQDRTSGSPNEQFF
>TRBJ1-3|TRBV6-1
CAVGQGISGNTIYF
>TRBJ2-2|TRBV5-1
CASSLGFSNTGELFF